The sample holds one count of the clone carrying this T cell receptor beta chain. As yet, its antigen is unknown. Germline loops: CDR1 MNHEY, CDR2 SMNVEV (reference sequence). This CDR3 is built from 13 residues. The J segment lost 8 bases and the V segment lost 10 bases, leaving 10 bases of the junction unmatched. The sample belongs to a study of lymphopenia after photon versus proton radiotherapy. Broader study findings: Only patients who died were analyzed for survival; proton advantage is unproven. Post-nadir TCR diversity decline inversely tracked overall survival among those who died. Oligoclonal CD8+ Temra expansion after nadir drove photon patients' diversity drop. Proton therapy kept repertoires fairly stable, unlike photons, which gained effector/memory cells.

Profiled with immunoSEQ multiplex PCR; TCRdb holds only in-frame clones, not every one. The sample includes roughly 58,000 clones, about nine tenths of them seen just once. The clonotype was recovered from an elderly man with esophageal cancer. This material consisted of peripheral blood, taken from a patient treated with proton-based radiotherapy. This sequence joins TRBV27 and TRBJ2-7; 11 bases are shared with TRBD1. The CDR3 nucleotides read TGTGCCACCCGGGGACAGGGGGGGAACAAGCAGTACTTC. This sequence encodes CATRGQGGNKQYF.